One and the same sample provided the 3 T cell receptor beta chains below, sequenced in a study of T-cell memory formation after mild COVID-19. A single record per CDR3 protein comes from TCRdb applying MiXCR to the 5' RACE reads. The top ten hold about 22% of the sample, which has roughly 280,000 distinct CDR3 sequences, 8% to 10% seen once. Material: PBMCs or a T cell subset sorted from them (not recorded which). These receptors were collected from a man younger than 35 who had mild COVID-19 (a few samples of this study predate the infection). Cell type and time point are not known.

This clonotype was detected only a few times. The chain employs TRBV19 and TRBJ1-5, with D perhaps TRBD1 (6 bases). The CDR3 covers 15 residues. In germline, CDR1 is LNHDA, CDR2 SQIVND (reference sequence). The ends were cut back, 5 bases at V and 2 bases at J, with 13 bases in the middle. The CDR3 region is CASSPEDRRNQPQHF. The DNA of the CDR3 is TGTGCCAGTAGTCCCGAGGACAGACGCAATCAGCCCCAGCATTTT.

There are a few counts of this clonotype. The chain has TRBV3-2 and TRBJ1-5; TRBD1 was called by the table and not checked on the DNA. TRBV3-2 is given as a pseudogene. The CDR3 has 19 amino acids. CDR3 sequence reads: CASSPCRTGGRYSNQPQHF. CDR3 nucleotides: TGTGCCAGCAGCCCGTGTCGGACAGGGGGCCGGTATAGCAATCAGCCCCAGCATTTT.

This clonotype has a handful of counts. The chain carries TRBV11-2 and TRBJ2-3; TRBD2 matches 7 bases. The V and J ends lost 5 bases and 3 bases, in that order; junction bases with no gene match: 11. Germline V gives CDR1 SGHAT, CDR2 FQNNGV. CDR3 length: 16 residues. CDR3 loop: CASSPHDGGWTDTQYF. The CDR3 region has the DNA TGTGCCAGCAGCCCCCATGACGGGGGGTGGACAGATACGCAGTATTTT.